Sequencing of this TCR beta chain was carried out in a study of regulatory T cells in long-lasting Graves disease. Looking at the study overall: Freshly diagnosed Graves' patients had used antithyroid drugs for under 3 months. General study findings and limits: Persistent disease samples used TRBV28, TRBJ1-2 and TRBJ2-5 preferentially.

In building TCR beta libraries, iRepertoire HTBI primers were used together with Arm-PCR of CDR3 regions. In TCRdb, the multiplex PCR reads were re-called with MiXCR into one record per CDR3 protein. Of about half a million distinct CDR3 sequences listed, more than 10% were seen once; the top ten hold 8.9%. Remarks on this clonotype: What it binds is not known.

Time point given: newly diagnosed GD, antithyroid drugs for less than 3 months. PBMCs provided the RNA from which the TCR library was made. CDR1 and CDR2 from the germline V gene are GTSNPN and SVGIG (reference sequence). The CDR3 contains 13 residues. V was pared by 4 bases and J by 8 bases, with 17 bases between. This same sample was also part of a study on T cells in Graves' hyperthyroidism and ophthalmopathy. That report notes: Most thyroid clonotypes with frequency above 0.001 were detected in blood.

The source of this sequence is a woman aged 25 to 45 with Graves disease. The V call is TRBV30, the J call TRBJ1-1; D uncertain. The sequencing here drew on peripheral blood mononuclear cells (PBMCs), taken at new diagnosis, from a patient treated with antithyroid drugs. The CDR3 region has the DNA TGTGCCTGGACCACCCGTGGTGTTCTGGAAGCTTTCTTT. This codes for CAWTTRGVLEAFF.